Listed below are T cell receptor beta chains from one sample, sequenced in a study of T cells in Graves' hyperthyroidism and ophthalmopathy. One entry per CDR3 protein, called by TCRdb with MiXCR from the multiplex PCR reads. This repertoire shows about 210,000 distinct CDR3 sequences, roughly 17% found once; its top ten account for 50%. Sample: blood. The receptors shown here come from a man aged 45-60 years with Graves' hyperthyroidism. CDR3s include the opening cysteine and the closing phenylalanine or tryptophan. D genes are given only for firm matches. The size entry is marked missing in some rows and otherwise reads once, few, many or a size class.

cdr3_aa: CAWTGNTGELFF
cdr3_nt: TGTGCCTGGACAGGGAACACCGGGGAGCTGTTTTTT
j_call: TRBJ2-2
d_call: -
v_call: TRBV30
clone_size: many

cdr3_aa: CASNPLRDFSGNTIYF
cdr3_nt: TGTGCCAGCAACCCCCTCCGGGACTTCTCTGGAAACACCATATATTTT
j_call: TRBJ1-3
d_call: -
v_call: TRBV6-1
clone_size: few

cdr3_aa: CASSLGQVGTQYF
cdr3_nt: TGTGCCAGCAGTTTAGGGCAGGTCGGGACCCAGTACTTC
j_call: TRBJ2-5
d_call: -
v_call: TRBV28
clone_size: many

cdr3_aa: CASSLGTGTDTQYF
cdr3_nt: TGTGCCAGCAGCCTGGGGACAGGCACAGATACGCAGTATTTT
j_call: TRBJ2-3
d_call: TRBD1
v_call: TRBV3-1
clone_size: many

cdr3_aa: CSARDPGGNEQFF
cdr3_nt: TGCAGTGCTAGAGATCCAGGGGGGAATGAGCAGTTCTTC
j_call: TRBJ2-1
d_call: -
v_call: TRBV20-1
clone_size: few

cdr3_aa: CASSLDRRSEQFF
cdr3_nt: TGTGCCAGCAGCTTAGATCGGCGATCCGAGCAGTTCTTC
j_call: TRBJ2-1
d_call: -
v_call: TRBV7-2
clone_size: many

cdr3_aa: CASSFMGTEQETQYF
cdr3_nt: TGTGCCAGCAGCTTTATGGGGACAGAACAAGAGACCCAGTACTTC
j_call: TRBJ2-5
d_call: TRBD1
v_call: TRBV11-1
clone_size: many

cdr3_aa: CASRGKGPNSPLHF
cdr3_nt: TGTGCCAGCCGTGGGAAAGGCCCTAATTCACCCCTCCACTTT
j_call: TRBJ1-6
d_call: -
v_call: TRBV25-1
clone_size: -

cdr3_aa: CASSLEPPDTQYF
cdr3_nt: TGTGCCAGCAGTTTAGAACCCCCAGATACGCAGTATTTT
j_call: TRBJ2-3
d_call: -
v_call: TRBV12-3/TRBV12-4
clone_size: few

cdr3_aa: CASSPRTGDTGELFF
cdr3_nt: TGTGCCAGCAGCCCGAGGACAGGCGACACCGGGGAGCTGTTTTTT
j_call: TRBJ2-2
d_call: TRBD1
v_call: TRBV7-2
clone_size: -

cdr3_aa: CASSQDTPGLAGGPSSDTQYF
cdr3_nt: TGTGCCAGCAGCCAGGATACACCGGGACTAGCGGGAGGGCCAAGCTCAGATACGCAGTATTTT
j_call: TRBJ2-3
d_call: TRBD2
v_call: TRBV3-1
clone_size: -

cdr3_aa: CSAAGTNTGELFF
cdr3_nt: TGCAGTGCGGCCGGGACTAACACCGGGGAGCTGTTTTTT
j_call: TRBJ2-2
d_call: -
v_call: TRBV20-1
clone_size: few

cdr3_aa: CASSQEASGISYEQYF
cdr3_nt: TGCGCCAGCAGCCAAGAGGCTAGCGGGATCTCCTACGAGCAGTACTTC
j_call: TRBJ2-7
d_call: TRBD2
v_call: TRBV4-1
clone_size: many

cdr3_aa: CASSQGGGYEQYF
cdr3_nt: TGTGCCAGCAGCCAAGGGGGTGGCTACGAGCAGTACTTC
j_call: TRBJ2-7
d_call: -
v_call: TRBV4-2
clone_size: few

cdr3_aa: CASSRTGNTQYF
cdr3_nt: TGTGCCAGCAGCAGAACGGGGAATACGCAGTATTTT
j_call: TRBJ2-3
d_call: -
v_call: TRBV4-1
clone_size: -

cdr3_aa: CSARRPIQETQYF
cdr3_nt: TGCAGTGCTAGGAGGCCTATCCAAGAGACCCAGTACTTC
j_call: TRBJ2-5
d_call: -
v_call: TRBV20-1
clone_size: many

cdr3_aa: CATSPWGVGSGELFF
cdr3_nt: TGTGCCACCAGTCCGTGGGGAGTGGGCTCCGGGGAGCTGTTTTTT
j_call: TRBJ2-2
d_call: -
v_call: TRBV24-1
clone_size: few

cdr3_aa: CASSSELNYGYTF
cdr3_nt: TGTGCCAGCAGCTCGGAGCTTAACTATGGCTACACCTTC
j_call: TRBJ1-2
d_call: -
v_call: TRBV11-2
clone_size: many

cdr3_aa: CASSLEIGPPNEQYF
cdr3_nt: TGTGCCAGCAGCTTAGAGATCGGGCCGCCCAACGAGCAGTACTTC
j_call: TRBJ2-7
d_call: -
v_call: TRBV11-2
clone_size: -

cdr3_aa: CASSYSTGEDQPQHF
cdr3_nt: TGTGCCAGCAGTTACTCCACAGGGGAAGACCAGCCCCAGCATTTT
j_call: TRBJ1-5
d_call: TRBD1
v_call: TRBV6-5
clone_size: many

cdr3_aa: CASRADRRGDQPQHF
cdr3_nt: TGTGCCAGCAGGGCGGACAGGAGGGGTGATCAGCCCCAGCATTTT
j_call: TRBJ1-5
d_call: TRBD1
v_call: TRBV2
clone_size: many

cdr3_aa: CASSLQGTDTQYF
cdr3_nt: TGTGCCAGCAGTTTACAGGGCACAGATACGCAGTATTTT
j_call: TRBJ2-3
d_call: -
v_call: TRBV12-3/TRBV12-4
clone_size: many

cdr3_aa: CSARTPGYEQYF
cdr3_nt: TGCAGTGCCAGGACACCAGGCTACGAGCAGTACTTC
j_call: TRBJ2-7
d_call: -
v_call: TRBV20-1
clone_size: many

cdr3_aa: CASSIAGDTEAFF
cdr3_nt: TGCGCCAGCAGCATCGCAGGGGACACTGAAGCTTTCTTT
j_call: TRBJ1-1
d_call: -
v_call: TRBV5-1
clone_size: -

cdr3_aa: CASSEEVDSPLHF
cdr3_nt: TGTGCCAGCAGTGAAGAAGTGGATTCACCCCTCCACTTT
j_call: TRBJ1-6
d_call: -
v_call: TRBV2
clone_size: many

cdr3_aa: CASSLGTGETEAFF
cdr3_nt: TGTGCCAGCAGCTTGGGGACAGGGGAAACTGAAGCTTTCTTT
j_call: TRBJ1-1
d_call: TRBD1
v_call: TRBV3-1
clone_size: many

cdr3_aa: CASRTQVEAFF
cdr3_nt: TGTGCCAGCAGAACTCAGGTCGAAGCTTTCTTT
j_call: TRBJ1-1
d_call: -
v_call: TRBV28
clone_size: -

cdr3_aa: CASSTANTGELFF
cdr3_nt: TGTGCCAGCAGCACCGCGAACACCGGGGAGCTGTTTTTT
j_call: TRBJ2-2
d_call: -
v_call: TRBV11-1
clone_size: -

cdr3_aa: CASSQRGANTGELFF
cdr3_nt: TGTGCCAGCTCACAGCGGGGGGCGAACACCGGGGAGCTGTTTTTT
j_call: TRBJ2-2
d_call: TRBD2
v_call: TRBV18
clone_size: many

cdr3_aa: CASSPGLAGSEQFF
cdr3_nt: TGTGCCAGCAGCCCCGGACTAGCGGGAAGTGAGCAGTTCTTC
j_call: TRBJ2-1
d_call: TRBD2
v_call: TRBV7-3
clone_size: many

cdr3_aa: CSARDPTDFASTDTQYF
cdr3_nt: TGCAGTGCTAGAGACCCCACGGACTTTGCTAGCACAGATACGCAGTATTTT
j_call: TRBJ2-3
d_call: -
v_call: TRBV20-1
clone_size: many

cdr3_aa: CASRLEVNEQFF
cdr3_nt: TGTGCCAGCCGGCTAGAGGTCAATGAGCAGTTCTTC
j_call: TRBJ2-1
d_call: -
v_call: TRBV5-4
clone_size: many

cdr3_aa: CASSLDFADYNEQLF
cdr3_nt: TGTGCCAGCAGCTTAGATTTTGCTGACTACAATGAGCAGCTCTTC
j_call: TRBJ2-1
d_call: -
v_call: TRBV11-1
clone_size: few

cdr3_aa: CASSQLMRNEQYF
cdr3_nt: TGTGCCAGCAGCCAATTGATGCGGAACGAGCAGTACTTC
j_call: TRBJ2-7
d_call: -
v_call: TRBV3-1
clone_size: many

cdr3_aa: CASSLTWAGGPGEQYF
cdr3_nt: TGTGCCAGCAGTTTAACTTGGGCAGGGGGACCTGGGGAGCAGTACTTC
j_call: TRBJ2-7
d_call: TRBD1
v_call: TRBV12-3/TRBV12-4
clone_size: few

cdr3_aa: CASSVQGGNTEAFF
cdr3_nt: TGTGCCAGCAGCGTACAAGGGGGTAACACTGAAGCTTTCTTT
j_call: TRBJ1-1
d_call: -
v_call: TRBV7-9
clone_size: many

cdr3_aa: CSAWDRGVLAGGPAGELFF
cdr3_nt: TGCAGTGCTTGGGACAGGGGGGTGCTAGCGGGAGGACCCGCCGGGGAGCTGTTTTTT
j_call: TRBJ2-2
d_call: -
v_call: TRBV20-1
clone_size: -

cdr3_aa: CASSSRTHNEQFF
cdr3_nt: TGTGCCAGCAGTTCCAGGACCCACAATGAGCAGTTCTTC
j_call: TRBJ2-1
d_call: -
v_call: TRBV12-3/TRBV12-4
clone_size: many

cdr3_aa: CASSSRVGGTDTQYF
cdr3_nt: TGTGCCAGCAGCTCAAGGGTGGGCGGCACAGATACGCAGTATTTT
j_call: TRBJ2-3
d_call: -
v_call: TRBV12-3/TRBV12-4
clone_size: many

cdr3_aa: CASSLTSGTGELFF
cdr3_nt: TGCGCCAGCAGTCTGACTAGCGGGACCGGGGAGCTGTTTTTT
j_call: TRBJ2-2
d_call: TRBD2
v_call: TRBV5-1
clone_size: few

cdr3_aa: CASSSPPRGAGAEAFF
cdr3_nt: TGTGCCAGCAGTTCTCCACCTCGGGGGGCCGGGGCTGAAGCTTTCTTT
j_call: TRBJ1-1
d_call: -
v_call: TRBV28
clone_size: many

cdr3_aa: CASSLVYVDTQYF
cdr3_nt: TGTGCCAGCAGCTTAGTATACGTGGATACGCAGTATTTT
j_call: TRBJ2-3
d_call: -
v_call: TRBV11-2
clone_size: many

cdr3_aa: CSARDMATTNEKLFF
cdr3_nt: TGCAGTGCTAGAGATATGGCGACAACTAATGAAAAACTGTTTTTT
j_call: TRBJ1-4
d_call: -
v_call: TRBV20-1
clone_size: -

cdr3_aa: CASRAQGVNNQPQHF
cdr3_nt: TGTGCCAGCAGGGCACAGGGGGTTAACAATCAGCCCCAGCATTTT
j_call: TRBJ1-5
d_call: TRBD1
v_call: TRBV2
clone_size: many

cdr3_aa: CSVDRDRGLGTEAFF
cdr3_nt: TGCAGCGTTGATCGGGACAGGGGGCTGGGCACTGAAGCTTTCTTT
j_call: TRBJ1-1
d_call: TRBD1
v_call: TRBV29-1
clone_size: many

cdr3_aa: CASSHREYGYTF
cdr3_nt: TGTGCCAGCAGCCATAGGGAATACGGCTACACCTTC
j_call: TRBJ1-2
d_call: -
v_call: TRBV28
clone_size: many

cdr3_aa: CASSYSGQVTSNQPQHF
cdr3_nt: TGTGCCAGCAGTTACTCGGGACAGGTTACCAGCAATCAGCCCCAGCATTTT
j_call: TRBJ1-5
d_call: TRBD1
v_call: TRBV6-5
clone_size: -

cdr3_aa: CASHGLLNTEAFF
cdr3_nt: TGTGCCAGCCACGGATTACTGAACACTGAAGCTTTCTTT
j_call: TRBJ1-1
d_call: -
v_call: TRBV12-3/TRBV12-4
clone_size: many

cdr3_aa: CASSQEVTYGVSPRNEQFF
cdr3_nt: TGCGCCAGCAGCCAAGAAGTGACTTATGGCGTGTCGCCCCGCAATGAGCAGTTCTTC
j_call: TRBJ2-1
d_call: -
v_call: TRBV4-1
clone_size: once

cdr3_aa: CASGLVLGGYEYSNQPQHF
cdr3_nt: TGTGCTAGTGGTTTGGTGTTAGGGGGCTATGAGTATAGCAATCAGCCCCAGCATTTT
j_call: TRBJ1-5
d_call: TRBD1
v_call: TRBV12-5
clone_size: many

cdr3_aa: CASSLGTGNTIYF
cdr3_nt: TGTGCCAGCAGCTTAGGAACTGGAAACACCATATATTTT
j_call: TRBJ1-3
d_call: -
v_call: TRBV7-9
clone_size: few

cdr3_aa: CSANLGLELDTQYF
cdr3_nt: TGCAGTGCTAATCTGGGACTAGAGCTAGATACGCAGTATTTT
j_call: TRBJ2-3
d_call: TRBD2
v_call: TRBV20-1
clone_size: few

cdr3_aa: CASSEGTSGRSGQFF
cdr3_nt: TGTGCCAGCAGCGAGGGGACTAGCGGGAGGAGTGGGCAGTTCTTC
j_call: TRBJ2-1
d_call: TRBD2
v_call: TRBV7-2
clone_size: -

cdr3_aa: CASSPAGTGQTGELFF
cdr3_nt: TGTGCCAGCAGTCCCGCCGGGACAGGGCAGACCGGGGAGCTGTTTTTT
j_call: TRBJ2-2
d_call: TRBD1
v_call: TRBV28
clone_size: few

cdr3_aa: CASSVGGRPYEQYF
cdr3_nt: TGTGCCAGCAGCGTGGGCGGGAGGCCCTACGAGCAGTACTTC
j_call: TRBJ2-7
d_call: TRBD2
v_call: TRBV9
clone_size: many

cdr3_aa: CSARESGRGNEQYF
cdr3_nt: TGCAGTGCTAGAGAAAGCGGGCGAGGGAACGAGCAGTACTTC
j_call: TRBJ2-7
d_call: -
v_call: TRBV20-1
clone_size: few

cdr3_aa: CASRSTGLIYNEQFF
cdr3_nt: TGTGCCAGCAGGTCCACCGGCCTAATTTACAATGAGCAGTTCTTC
j_call: TRBJ2-1
d_call: -
v_call: TRBV2
clone_size: many

cdr3_aa: CASSLLDRGRGTDTQYF
cdr3_nt: TGTGCCAGCAGCTTACTAGACAGGGGGAGGGGTACAGATACGCAGTATTTT
j_call: TRBJ2-3
d_call: TRBD1
v_call: TRBV7-3
clone_size: many

cdr3_aa: CASSQDSTYQETQYF
cdr3_nt: TGCGCCAGCAGCCAAGATAGCACGTACCAAGAGACCCAGTACTTC
j_call: TRBJ2-5
d_call: -
v_call: TRBV4-1
clone_size: -